The clone carrying this TCR beta chain was seen only a few times. The CDR3 is 14 residues long. CDR1 is SEHNR and CDR2 is FQNEAQ in the germline V gene (reference sequence). Trimming left V 5 bases short and J 5 bases short, with 12 bases between. Each patient was aged 18 to 65 and had newly diagnosed hyperthyroidism of under 2 months' duration. Uncontrolled infection, other autoimmune disease, pregnancy or lactation led to exclusion. On the basis of clinical symptoms, serum thyroxine and TRAb, thyroid ultrasound and orbital computed tomography, diagnoses were made. The data were obtained in a study of T cells in Graves' hyperthyroidism and ophthalmopathy. Researchers took RNA transcripts and amplified the TCR beta CDR3 regions from them. Initially, a first-round RT-PCR of the TCR CDR3 employed the HTBI primer set. TCRdb reanalysed the multiplex PCR reads using MiXCR and keeps one entry per CDR3 protein. The sample shows 400,000 to 600,000 distinct CDR3 sequences, less than 25% of them seen only once.

The sequencing input was blood. The chain is built from TRBV7-9 and TRBJ2-2; weak D call: TRBD2 (5 bases). This clonotype was obtained from a man between 18 and 35 years old with Graves' hyperthyroidism. The CDR3 DNA sequence: TGTGCCAGCAGCGTTACCCGAGGGACCGGGGAGCTGTTTTTT. This gives the protein CASSVTRGTGELFF. The variable domain in full, completed from reference TRBV7-9 and TRBJ2-2, reads DTGVSQNPRHKITKRGQNVTFRCDPISEHNRLYWYRQTLGQGPEFLTYFQNEAQLEKSRLLSDRFSAERPKGSFSTLEIQRTEQGDSAMYLCASSVTRGTGELFFGEGSRLTVL.